The 21 T cell receptor beta chains below were found in one sample sequenced in a study of cytomegalovirus exposure and HLA in healthy donors. 60 Vbeta and 13 Jbeta primers were used in PCR. TCRdb's table, derived via immunoSEQ multiplex PCR, lists solely in-frame clones and lacks some. Here the sample spans approximately 79,000 clones, 74% being singletons. The material sequenced was PBMCs. These receptors were collected from a man aged 40-50 years in good health and CMV-seropositive.

The chain links TRBV9 to TRBJ2-5; possible D gene TRBD1, 7 bases. In germline, CDR1 is SGDLS, CDR2 YYNGEE. This CDR3 has 13 residues. With 4 bases removed from V and 3 bases from J, the gap between germline ends came to 10 bases. The CDR3 sequence is CASSTRGEETQYF. The CDR3 DNA is TGTGCCAGCAGCACCAGGGGGGAAGAGACCCAGTACTTC.

The CDR3 DNA reads as TGTGCCAGCAGGGCTGGACTGCTAGATGGCTACACCTTC. This translates into CASRAGLLDGYTF. The J gene is TRBJ1-2, the V gene TRBV2; D not resolved. Germline V gene sequence: CDR1 SNHLY, CDR2 FYNNEI. V was trimmed by 6 bases and J by 6 bases, leaving 14 bases between them. This CDR3 comprises 13 residues.

V gene TRBV5-1 combines with J gene TRBJ1-3; perhaps TRBD1 as D (6 bases). Trimming stripped 4 bases from V and 2 bases from J, with 10 bases between. This CDR3 contains 14 residues. The germline gives CDR1 SGHRS, CDR2 YFSETQ. CDR3 in DNA: TGCGCCAGCAGCCCCGACAGGACTGGAAACACCATATATTTT. This sequence encodes CASSPDRTGNTIYF.

This clone has just a few counts. The chain is built from TRBV4-2 and TRBJ2-7; 8 bases are a match to TRBD1. Unmatched junction bases numbered 5, after V lost 4 bases and J lost 3 bases. The CDR3 runs to 14 residues. Looked up from germline, CDR1 is LGHNA and CDR2 is YNFKEQ. CDR3 sequence (DNA): TGTGCCAGCAGCCCAGGACAGGGAGGCTACGAGCAGTACTTC. Its protein product is CASSPGQGGYEQYF.

The V and J genes are TRBV7-2 and TRBJ2-7; 8 bases match TRBD2. CDR1 and CDR2 (germline): SGHTA, FQGNSA. This CDR3 is built from 14 residues. V dropped 1 base and J dropped 7; count of bases not matched to a gene: 6. The CDR3 DNA reads as TGTGCCAGCAGCTTAGTAGCGGGGAAGGTAGAGCAGTACTTC. The encoded protein is CASSLVAGKVEQYF. The entire variable domain, with the rest obtained from reference TRBV7-2 and TRBJ2-7, is as follows: GAGVSQSPSNKVTEKGKDVELRCDPISGHTALYWYRQSLGQGLEFLIYFQGNSAPDKSGLPSDRFSAERTGGSVSTLTIQRTQQEDSAVYLCASSLVAGKVEQYFGPGTRLTVT.

This chain joins TRBV6-5 and TRBJ2-7, with D maybe TRBD1 (6 bases). Per germline, CDR1 MNHEY and CDR2 SVGAGI. V was trimmed by 0 bases and J by 2 bases, leaving 11 bases between them. The CDR3 is 15 amino acids. CDR3 sequence: CASSYSTGPTYEQYF. The CDR3 region has the DNA TGTGCCAGCAGTTACTCCACAGGGCCAACCTACGAGCAGTACTTC.

The chain has TRBV10-3 and TRBJ2-3, with TRBD2 identical over 13 bases. The germline gives CDR1 ENHRY, CDR2 SYGVKD. Germline trimming cut 6 bases from V and 4 bases from J; bases unmatched to any gene: 19. This CDR3 has 20 amino acids. Written as DNA, the CDR3 is TGTGCCATCAGGGGGGACCGGGACAGGGGACTAGCGGGATTGTCAGATACGCAGTATTTT. Translation: CAIRGDRDRGLAGLSDTQYF.

The rearrangement uses TRBV19 and TRBJ2-6, with TRBD1 identical over 7 bases. Per germline, CDR1 LNHDA and CDR2 SQIVND (reference sequence). Trimming cost V 4 bases and J 0 bases; bases outside gene matches: 6. The CDR3 has 17 residues. CDR3 bases: TGTGCCAGTAGTAAGGGACAGATCTCCTCTGGGGCCAACGTCCTGACTTTC. Translation: CASSKGQISSGANVLTF. Full variable domain (outside the CDR3, taken from reference TRBV19 and TRBJ2-6): DGGITQSPKYLFRKEGQNVTLSCEQNLNHDAMYWYRQDPGQGLRLIYYSQIVNDFQKGDIAEGYSVSREKKESFPLTVTSAQKNPTAFYLCASSKGQISSGANVLTFGAGSRLTVL.

This clone was seen a single time. The chain recombines TRBV6-1 with TRBJ1-2, with a weak D call TRBD1 (5 bases). CDR1 and CDR2 (germline): MNHNS, SASEGT. This CDR3 is built from 12 residues. V was trimmed by 6 bases and J by 6 bases, leaving 11 bases between them. The CDR3 nucleotides are TGTGCCAGCAGGACCCCACAGGATGGCTACACCTTC. It translates to CASRTPQDGYTF.

This chain links TRBV7-6 with TRBJ2-7; 7 nucleotides line up with TRBD1. The CDR3 is 13 residues long. V lost 5 bases to trimming and J lost 7 bases; unmatched junction nucleotides: 8. Germline V gene lookup returns CDR1 SGHVS and CDR2 FNYEAQ. DNA for the CDR3: TGTGCCAGCAGCCCTACAGGGGTGCGGGAGCAGTACTTC. Its protein is CASSPTGVREQYF.

The chain is built from TRBV27 and TRBJ1-2; 10 bases fit TRBD1. CDR1 and CDR2 from the germline V gene are MNHEY and SMNVEV (reference sequence). The CDR3 has 15 residues. The ends lost 9 bases at V and 6 bases at J; junction bases unmatched: 13. CDR3 nucleotides: TGTGCCAGTCCCGGGACAGGGGAGCGGAGGGATGGCTACACCTTC. The encoded protein is CASPGTGERRDGYTF.

The chain is built from TRBV2 and TRBJ2-7, with 11 bases aligning to TRBD1. This CDR3 comprises 15 residues. CDR1 and CDR2 from the germline V gene are SNHLY and FYNNEI. V gave up 6 bases and J gave up 3 bases; unmatched junction bases: 7. The CDR3 region has the DNA TGTGCCAGCAGCCGCGGGGACAGGGGGATCTACGAGCAGTACTTC. This translates into CASSRGDRGIYEQYF. Filled out from reference TRBV2 and TRBJ2-7, the complete variable domain reads EPEVTQTPSHQVTQMGQEVILRCVPISNHLYFYWYRQILGQKVEFLVSFYNNEISEKSEIFDDQFSVERPDGSNFTLKIRSTKLEDSAMYFCASSRGDRGIYEQYFGPGTRLTVT.

This chain connects TRBV9 to TRBJ2-1; TRBD1 aligns across 8 bases. Germline CDR1 is SGDLS and CDR2 is YYNGEE. CDR3 length: 16 residues. The V gene end was trimmed by 2 bases and the J gene end by 8 bases; junction bases not matched to a gene: 12. This CDR3 is CASSVDYRGIPDEQFF. The CDR3 DNA reads as TGTGCCAGCAGCGTGGACTACAGGGGGATACCGGATGAGCAGTTCTTC.

The CDR3 sequence is CASRSLAGGPYNEQFF. In DNA form, the CDR3 reads TGTGCCAGCAGGTCTCTAGCGGGAGGTCCCTACAATGAGCAGTTCTTC. V and J are TRBV7-8 and TRBJ2-1, with TRBD2 matching over 11 bases. Per germline, CDR1 SGHVS and CDR2 FQNEAQ. V lost 6 bases, J lost 2 bases, and 6 bases stayed unmatched. The length of the CDR3 is 16 residues.

The J gene is TRBJ2-3, the V gene TRBV7-9; 13 bases align to TRBD2. After removal of 5 bases from V and 9 bases from J, the junction contained 5 bases not matched to a gene. The germline gives CDR1 SEHNR, CDR2 FQNEAQ (reference sequence). CDR3 length: 14 residues. In DNA form, the CDR3 reads TGTGCCAGCAGCACGGGACTAGCGGGAATGACGCAGTATTTT. It specifies CASSTGLAGMTQYF. Variable domain in full (rest from reference TRBV7-9 and TRBJ2-3): DTGVSQNPRHKITKRGQNVTFRCDPISEHNRLYWYRQTLGQGPEFLTYFQNEAQLEKSRLLSDRFSAERPKGSFSTLEIQRTEQGDSAMYLCASSTGLAGMTQYFGPGTRLTVL.

This clone occurred a few times. The chain links TRBV4-1 to TRBJ1-1; TRBD1 might be the D (6 bases). Germline assignment: CDR1 MGHRA and CDR2 YSYEKL. The CDR3 is 13 residues long. Trimming removed 3 bases at V and 10 bases at J, with 15 bases between. The CDR3 DNA reads TGCGCCAGCAGCCAGGATAACAGGGTGGTAGCTTTCTTT. Protein sequence: CASSQDNRVVAFF.

This sequence joins TRBV11-2 and TRBJ1-1; 9 bases match TRBD1. The germline CDR1 and CDR2 sequences are SGHAT and FQNNGV. The CDR3 covers 18 residues. The V segment lost 5 bases and the J segment 3 bases; nucleotides outside the gene matches: 16. The CDR3 DNA reads as TGTGCCAGCAGCCCGACCGGGACAGGGTCCCCTTGGTACACTGAAGCTTTCTTT. Its translation is CASSPTGTGSPWYTEAFF. Full variable domain (outside the CDR3, taken from reference TRBV11-2 and TRBJ1-1): EAGVAQSPRYKIIEKRQSVAFWCNPISGHATLYWYQQILGQGPKLLIQFQNNGVVDDSQLPKDRFSAERLKGVDSTLKIQPAKLEDSAVYLCASSPTGTGSPWYTEAFFGQGTRLTVV.

This chain uses TRBV9 with TRBJ2-2, with D possibly being TRBD2 (5 bases). The CDR3 sequence is 17 residues long. Per germline, CDR1 SGDLS and CDR2 YYNGEE. V was clipped by 2 bases and J by 0 bases, with 14 bases between them. Written as DNA, the CDR3 is TGTGCCAGCAGCGTGCAGCGGTCCCACTCGAACACCGGGGAGCTGTTTTTT. Amino acids: CASSVQRSHSNTGELFF.

The gene calls are TRBV5-4 and TRBJ1-4; 8 positions match TRBD1. This CDR3 is built from 15 residues. V trimming: 2 bases; J trimming: 8 bases; junction bases outside the gene matches: 8. The V gene's germline CDR1 is SGHNT and CDR2 YYREEE (reference sequence). The DNA for the CDR3 is TGTGCCAGCAGCTTAGGTAACAGGGGGAACGAAAAACTGTTTTTT. It is translated as CASSLGNRGNEKLFF.

The chain employs TRBV5-1 and TRBJ1-2; perhaps TRBD1 as D (5 bases). The CDR3 is 16 residues long. V was trimmed by 7 bases and J by 4 bases, leaving 23 bases between them. Germline V lookup: CDR1 SGHRS, CDR2 YFSETQ. The CDR3 DNA sequence: TGCGCCAGCCACGTGGGGGGGGGTTCGTCGAGCTATGGCTACACCTTC. Amino acid sequence: CASHVGGGSSSYGYTF.

The V and J genes are TRBV28 and TRBJ1-6; 8 bases line up with TRBD1. Per the germline V gene, CDR1 is MDHEN and CDR2 is SYDVKM. After removal of 8 bases from V and 8 bases from J, the junction contained 14 bases not matched to a gene. The CDR3 has 16 residues. The CDR3 loop reads CASYNGPGQDDSPLHF. The CDR3 coding sequence is TGTGCCAGCTACAATGGACCGGGACAGGATGATTCACCCCTCCACTTT.